This T cell receptor beta chain comes out of a study of shared clonotypes between healthy human individuals. Study in general: In total, the donors were two women and a few men aged 18 to 49. Per donor, three plates held CD4 naive cells, three held CD4 memory, two held CD8 naive and one held CD8 memory. Whole-study results and caveats: Naive subsets usually exceeded memory subsets in estimated richness.

Concerning this clone: Antigen specificity is unknown.

Here immunoSEQ multiplex PCR was the method, and the copy in TCRdb shows in-frame clones only, minus some. The sample includes some 1.5 million clones, more than 95% seen only once; the top ten take roughly 1.2%. CDR1 and CDR2 (germline): SGHDT, YYEEEE. V gave up 4 bases and J gave up 1 base; unmatched junction bases: 13. The CDR3 runs to 19 residues. V gene TRBV5-6 combines with J gene TRBJ2-6; 8 nucleotides agree with TRBD2. This receptor was taken from a man under 40 in good health. Sequenced material: naive CD4+ T cells sorted from blood. The subset here: CD45RA+ positively selected. The CDR3 loop is CASSAFRGGRRSGANVLTF. DNA for the CDR3: TGTGCCAGCAGCGCTTTCCGCGGCGGGAGGCGGTCTGGGGCCAACGTCCTGACTTTC.